This T cell receptor beta chain was captured by sequencing in a study of cytomegalovirus exposure and HLA in healthy donors. Overall study context: There were some 380 genotyped donors. Of these, roughly 80% fell in the genetic ancestry cluster associated with self-reported Caucasian donors. Study-level findings and limits: Among TCR beta chains, those listed as cytomegalovirus-associated numbered some 170.

V shed 0 bases and J shed 1 base, with 5 bases lying between them. The CDR3 loop spans 15 amino acids. Germline V gives CDR1 SGDLS, CDR2 YYNGEE. PCR involved 60 Vbeta and 13 Jbeta primers. The table came from immunoSEQ multiplex PCR; TCRdb's copy has only in-frame clones and leaves some out. The listing records some 31,000 clones. There were likely unrecorded immune exposures, though donors were nominally healthy when sampled. Concerning this clone: As yet, its antigen is unknown.

The gene calls are TRBV9 and TRBJ2-6; a weak D match, TRBD1 (5 bases). Sequenced sample: PBMCs. The sequence was collected from a woman in her 40s in good health and CMV-seropositive. CDR3 nucleotide sequence: TGTGCCAGCAGCGTAGCAGGGTCTGGGGCCAACGTCCTGACTTTC. Translating gives CASSVAGSGANVLTF.